This T cell receptor (beta chain) emerged from a study of T cell changes during pregnancy in multiple sclerosis. The V gene lost 6 bases and the J gene lost 5 bases, with 8 bases spanning the gap. The CDR3 has 12 amino acids. The germline V gene has CDR1 MNHEY and CDR2 SVGAGI. This clone was detected once. The method was immunoSEQ multiplex PCR; TCRdb's version includes in-frame clones alone and lacks a portion of them. This table holds some 120,000 clones, about 96% found once. The sample was peripheral blood, taken after pregnancy. The source is a female donor with multiple sclerosis, enrolled in a pregnancy study. The chain links TRBV6-5 to TRBJ2-1, with D possibly TRBD1 on 5 matching bases. CDR3 loop: CASRGHDNEQFF. The DNA of the CDR3 is TGTGCCAGCAGAGGACATGACAATGAGCAGTTCTTC.